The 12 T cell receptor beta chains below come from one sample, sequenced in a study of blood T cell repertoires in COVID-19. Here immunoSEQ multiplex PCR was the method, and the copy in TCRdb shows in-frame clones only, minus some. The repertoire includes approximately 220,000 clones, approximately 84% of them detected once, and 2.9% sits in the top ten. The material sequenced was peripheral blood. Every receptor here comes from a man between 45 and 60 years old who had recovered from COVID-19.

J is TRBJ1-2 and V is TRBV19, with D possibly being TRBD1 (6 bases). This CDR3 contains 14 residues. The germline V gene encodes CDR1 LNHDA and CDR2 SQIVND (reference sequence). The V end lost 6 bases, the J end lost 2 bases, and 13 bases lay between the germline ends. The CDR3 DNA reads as TGTGCCAGTAGACCGACAGGATCCAACTATGGCTACACCTTC. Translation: CASRPTGSNYGYTF.

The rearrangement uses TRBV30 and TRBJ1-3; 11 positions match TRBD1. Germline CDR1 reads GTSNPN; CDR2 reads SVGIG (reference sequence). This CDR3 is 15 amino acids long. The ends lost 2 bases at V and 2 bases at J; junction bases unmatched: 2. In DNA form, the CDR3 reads TGTGCCTGGAGTAAGGACAGGGGGCCTGGAAACACCATATATTTT. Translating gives CAWSKDRGPGNTIYF.

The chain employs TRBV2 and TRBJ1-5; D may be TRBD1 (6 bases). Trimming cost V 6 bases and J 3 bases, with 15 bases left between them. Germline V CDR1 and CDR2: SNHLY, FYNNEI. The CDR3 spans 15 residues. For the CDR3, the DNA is TGTGCCAGCAGCCAAGGGACATGGATCAATCAGCCCCAGCATTTT. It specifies CASSQGTWINQPQHF.

CDR3 sequence: CASSLGSQGGSPLHF. Written as DNA, the CDR3 is TGTGCCAGCAGCTTAGGATCCCAGGGTGGTTCACCCCTCCACTTT. The J gene is TRBJ1-6, the V gene TRBV7-2, with a weak D call TRBD1 (5 bases). Germline values: CDR1 SGHTA, CDR2 FQGNSA. V was trimmed by 1 base and J by 9 bases, leaving 13 bases between them. There are 15 residues in the CDR3. Full variable domain (missing parts from reference TRBV7-2 and TRBJ1-6): GAGVSQSPSNKVTEKGKDVELRCDPISGHTALYWYRQSLGQGLEFLIYFQGNSAPDKSGLPSDRFSAERTGGSVSTLTIQRTQQEDSAVYLCASSLGSQGGSPLHFGNGTRLTVT.

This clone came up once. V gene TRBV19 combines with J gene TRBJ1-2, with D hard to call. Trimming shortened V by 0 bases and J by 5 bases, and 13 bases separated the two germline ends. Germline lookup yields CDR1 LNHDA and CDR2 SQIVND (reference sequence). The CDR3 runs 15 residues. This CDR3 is CASSIDLRNYYGYTF. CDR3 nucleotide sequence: TGTGCCAGTAGTATAGACCTCCGTAACTATTATGGCTACACCTTC.

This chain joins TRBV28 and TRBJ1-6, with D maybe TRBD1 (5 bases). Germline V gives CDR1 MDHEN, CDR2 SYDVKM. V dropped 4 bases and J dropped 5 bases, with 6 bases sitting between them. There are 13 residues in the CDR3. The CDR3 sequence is CASSSGDNSPLHF. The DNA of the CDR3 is TGTGCCAGCAGTTCGGGGGATAATTCACCCCTCCACTTT.

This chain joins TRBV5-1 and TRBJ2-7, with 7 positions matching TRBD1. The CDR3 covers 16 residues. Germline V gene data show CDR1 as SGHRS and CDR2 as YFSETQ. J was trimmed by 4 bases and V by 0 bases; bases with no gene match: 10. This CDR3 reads CASSLVKTGARYEQYF. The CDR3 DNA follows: TGCGCCAGCAGCTTGGTGAAAACAGGGGCGCGATACGAGCAGTACTTC. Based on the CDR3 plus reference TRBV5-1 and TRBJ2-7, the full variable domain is KAGVTQTPRYLIKTRGQQVTLSCSPISGHRSVSWYQQTPGQGLQFLFEYFSETQRNKGNFPGRFSGRQFSNSRSEMNVSTLELGDSALYLCASSLVKTGARYEQYFGPGTRLTVT.

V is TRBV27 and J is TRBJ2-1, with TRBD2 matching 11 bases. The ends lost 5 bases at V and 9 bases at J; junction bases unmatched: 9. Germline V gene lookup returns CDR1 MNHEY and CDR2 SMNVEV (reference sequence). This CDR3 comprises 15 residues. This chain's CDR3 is CASSTRLAGNPEQFF. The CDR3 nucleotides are TGTGCCAGCAGTACCAGACTAGCGGGAAACCCTGAGCAGTTCTTC.

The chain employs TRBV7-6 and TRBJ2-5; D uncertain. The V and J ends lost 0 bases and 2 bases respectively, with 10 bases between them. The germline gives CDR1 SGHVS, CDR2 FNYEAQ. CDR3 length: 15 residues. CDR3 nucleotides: TGTGCCAGCAGCTTAGCGATACTTTCACAAGAGACCCAGTACTTC. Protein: CASSLAILSQETQYF.

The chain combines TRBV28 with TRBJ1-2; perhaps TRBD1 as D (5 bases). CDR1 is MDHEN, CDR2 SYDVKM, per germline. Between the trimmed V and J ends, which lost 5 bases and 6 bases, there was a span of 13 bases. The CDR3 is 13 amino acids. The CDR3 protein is CASSTRTFDGYTF. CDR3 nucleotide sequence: TGTGCCAGCAGTACCCGGACATTCGATGGCTACACCTTC.

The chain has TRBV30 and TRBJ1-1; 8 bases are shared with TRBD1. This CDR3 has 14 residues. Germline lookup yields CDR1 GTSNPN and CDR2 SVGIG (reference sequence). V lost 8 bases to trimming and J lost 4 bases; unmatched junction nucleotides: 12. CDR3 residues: CAVRGGQGTTEAFF. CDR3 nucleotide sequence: TGTGCCGTAAGAGGTGGACAGGGTACCACTGAAGCTTTCTTT. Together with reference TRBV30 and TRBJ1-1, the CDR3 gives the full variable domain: SQTIHQWPATLVQPVGSPLSLECTVEGTSNPNLYWYRQAAGRGLQLLFYSVGIGQISSEVPQNLSASRPQDRQFILSSKKLLLSDSGFYLCAVRGGQGTTEAFFGQGTRLTVV.

CDR3 amino acids: CASSELQDSYNEQFF. The CDR3 DNA sequence: TGTGCCAGCAGTGAATTACAGGACAGCTACAATGAGCAGTTCTTC. This chain connects TRBV6-1 to TRBJ2-1, with D perhaps TRBD1 (6 bases). This CDR3 has 15 amino acids. Trimming took 2 bases from V and 3 from J, leaving 11 bases between them. Germline CDR1 MNHNS, CDR2 SASEGT.